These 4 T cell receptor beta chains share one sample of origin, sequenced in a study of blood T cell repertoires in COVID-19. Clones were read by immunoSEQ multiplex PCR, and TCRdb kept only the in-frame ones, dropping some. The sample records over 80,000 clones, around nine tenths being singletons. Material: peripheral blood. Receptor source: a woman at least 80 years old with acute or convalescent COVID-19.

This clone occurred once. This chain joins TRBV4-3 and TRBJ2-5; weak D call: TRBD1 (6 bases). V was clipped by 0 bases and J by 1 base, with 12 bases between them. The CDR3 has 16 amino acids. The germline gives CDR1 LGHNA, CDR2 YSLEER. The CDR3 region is CASSQDRGHFQETQYF. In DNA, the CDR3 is TGCGCCAGCAGCCAAGATCGGGGACATTTCCAAGAGACCCAGTACTTC.

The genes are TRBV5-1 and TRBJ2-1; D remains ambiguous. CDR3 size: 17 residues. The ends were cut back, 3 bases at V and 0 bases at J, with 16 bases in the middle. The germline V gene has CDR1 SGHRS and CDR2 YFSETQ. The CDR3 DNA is TGCGCCAGCAGCTGGTCCTCCTATAGAAGCTCCTACAATGAGCAGTTCTTC. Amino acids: CASSWSSYRSSYNEQFF.

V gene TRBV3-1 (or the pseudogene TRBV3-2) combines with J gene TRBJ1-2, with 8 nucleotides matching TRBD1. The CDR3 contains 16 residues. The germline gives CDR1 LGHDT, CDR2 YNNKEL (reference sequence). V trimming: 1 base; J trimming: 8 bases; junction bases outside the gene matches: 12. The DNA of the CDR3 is TGTGCCAGCAGCCAAGGGATGGGACAGGCTTTAGGGGGCTACACCTTC. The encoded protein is CASSQGMGQALGGYTF.

CDR3 region: CASSPGRWGQVFTF. CDR3 DNA sequence: TGTGCCAGCTCACCCGGACGGTGGGGACAAGTCTTCACCTTC. V is TRBV18 and J is TRBJ1-2; weak D call: TRBD1 (6 bases). The CDR3 runs to 14 residues. V was clipped by 3 bases and J by 13 bases, with 21 bases between them. Per the germline V gene, CDR1 is KGHSH and CDR2 is LQKENI.